This TCR beta chain was recovered during a study of blood T cell repertoires in COVID-19. Study background: T cells, B-cell-depleted T cells, or PBMCs provided the cDNA or gDNA that served as material.

CDR1 is SGHNT and CDR2 is YYREEE in the germline V gene (reference sequence). This CDR3 is 14 amino acids long. Trimming removed 4 bases from V and 7 bases from J, with 14 bases in between. Clones were read by immunoSEQ multiplex PCR, and TCRdb kept only the in-frame ones, dropping some. The table shows about 150,000 clones, with around 74% occurring only once. The TCR sequence derives from an elderly woman with acute or convalescent COVID-19. This sequence joins TRBV5-4 and TRBJ1-4, with D unresolved. Sequences were obtained from peripheral blood. CDR3 region: CASSKEEFAEKLFF. In nucleotides, the CDR3 is TGTGCCAGCAGCAAGGAGGAATTTGCTGAAAAACTGTTTTTT. The variable domain in full, completed from reference TRBV5-4 and TRBJ1-4, reads ETGVTQSPTHLIKTRGQQVTLRCSSQSGHNTVSWYQQALGQGPQFIFQYYREEENGRGNFPPRFSGLQFPNYSSELNVNALELDDSALYLCASSKEEFAEKLFFGSGTQLSVL.